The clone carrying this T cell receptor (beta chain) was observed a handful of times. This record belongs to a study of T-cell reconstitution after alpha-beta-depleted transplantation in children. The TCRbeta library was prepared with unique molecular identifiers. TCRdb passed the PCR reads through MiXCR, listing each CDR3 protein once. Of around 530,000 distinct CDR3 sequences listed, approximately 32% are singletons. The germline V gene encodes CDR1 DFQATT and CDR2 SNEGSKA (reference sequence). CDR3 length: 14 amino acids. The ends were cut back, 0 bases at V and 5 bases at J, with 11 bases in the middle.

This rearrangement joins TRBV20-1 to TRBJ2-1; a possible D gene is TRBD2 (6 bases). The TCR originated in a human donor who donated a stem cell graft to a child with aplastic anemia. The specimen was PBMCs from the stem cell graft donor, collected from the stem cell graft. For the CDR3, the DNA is TGCAGTGCTAGAGAACGGGAGTCAAACAATGAGCAGTTCTTC. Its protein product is CSARERESNNEQFF.